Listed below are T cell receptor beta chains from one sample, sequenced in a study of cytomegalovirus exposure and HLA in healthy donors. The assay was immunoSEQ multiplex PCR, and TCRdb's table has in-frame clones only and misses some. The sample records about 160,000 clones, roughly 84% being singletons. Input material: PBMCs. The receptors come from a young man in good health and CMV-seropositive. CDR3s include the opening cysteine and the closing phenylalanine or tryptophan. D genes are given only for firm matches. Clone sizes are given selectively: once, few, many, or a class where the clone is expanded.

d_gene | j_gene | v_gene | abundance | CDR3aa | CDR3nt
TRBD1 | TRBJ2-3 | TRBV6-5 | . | CASSTGTDSTDTQYF | TGTGCCAGCAGCACCGGGACAGATAGCACAGATACGCAGTATTTT
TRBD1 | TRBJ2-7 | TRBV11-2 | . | CASSLEAGGYEQYF | TGTGCCAGCAGCTTAGAGGCAGGGGGCTACGAGCAGTACTTC
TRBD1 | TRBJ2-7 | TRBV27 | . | CASSLGTGRQYF | TGTGCCAGCAGTTTGGGGACAGGGCGTCAGTACTTC
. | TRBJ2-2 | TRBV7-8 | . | CASSYRAMSSRDTGELFF | TGTGCCAGCAGCTACAGGGCTATGAGCTCCCGCGACACCGGGGAGCTGTTTTTT
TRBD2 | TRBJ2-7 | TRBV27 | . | CASSLGAGGGEQYF | TGTGCCAGCAGTTTGGGAGCGGGAGGGGGCGAGCAGTACTTC
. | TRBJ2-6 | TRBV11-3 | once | CASSPGHEVSGANVLTF | TGTGCCAGCAGCCCGGGACACGAGGTCTCTGGGGCCAACGTCCTGACTTTC
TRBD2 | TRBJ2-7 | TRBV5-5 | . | CASSLAGGSYEQYF | TGTGCCAGCAGCTTGGCCGGGGGGTCCTACGAGCAGTACTTC
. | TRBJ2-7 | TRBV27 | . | CASSSHRVGHYEQYF | TGTGCCAGCAGTTCCCACAGGGTAGGTCACTACGAGCAGTACTTC
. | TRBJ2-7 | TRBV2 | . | CASTLRGLSSYEQYF | TGTGCCAGCACCTTGAGAGGGCTAAGCTCCTACGAGCAGTACTTC
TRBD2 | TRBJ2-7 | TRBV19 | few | CASSPRTSGNYEQYF | TGTGCCAGTAGTCCCCGGACTAGCGGAAATTACGAGCAGTACTTC
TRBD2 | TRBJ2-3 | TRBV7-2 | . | CASSPGLAGNTDTQYF | TGTGCCAGCAGCCCGGGACTAGCGGGAAACACAGATACGCAGTATTTT
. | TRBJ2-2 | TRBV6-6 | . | CASRRTGTTNTGELFF | TGTGCCAGCAGGCGTACCGGGACAACGAACACCGGGGAGCTGTTTTTT
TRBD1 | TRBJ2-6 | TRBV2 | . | CASQPGQGIGGANVLTF | TGTGCCAGCCAACCGGGACAGGGTATCGGGGGGGCCAACGTCCTGACTTTC
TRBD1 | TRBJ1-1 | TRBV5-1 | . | CASSFQGARPTEAFF | TGCGCCAGCAGCTTTCAGGGGGCGCGCCCCACTGAAGCTTTCTTT
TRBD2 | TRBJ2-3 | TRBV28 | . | CASSWTSGSGTQYF | TGTGCCAGCAGCTGGACTAGCGGGAGTGGTACGCAGTATTTT
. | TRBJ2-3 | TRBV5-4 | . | CASSLVGDITDTQYF | TGTGCCAGCAGCTTGGTGGGGGACATCACAGATACGCAGTATTTT
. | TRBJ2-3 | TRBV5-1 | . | CASSSSTDTQYF | TGCGCCAGCAGCTCGAGCACAGATACGCAGTATTTT
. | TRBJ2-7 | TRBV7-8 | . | CASSSGREQYF | TGTGCCAGCAGTAGCGGAAGGGAGCAGTACTTC
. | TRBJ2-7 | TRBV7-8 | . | CASSIDTQRAYEQYF | TGTGCCAGCAGCATCGACACCCAGCGGGCCTACGAGCAGTACTTC
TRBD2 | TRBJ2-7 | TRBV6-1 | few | CASSSVTGGGYEQYF | TGTGCCAGCAGTTCCGTCACGGGAGGAGGGTACGAGCAGTACTTC
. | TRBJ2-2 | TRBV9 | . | CASSLRRRPLPGELFF | TGTGCCAGCAGCCTCCGGAGGAGGCCCCTGCCCGGGGAGCTGTTTTTT
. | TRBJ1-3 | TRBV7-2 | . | CASSLYSQGSLISGNTIYF | TGTGCCAGCAGCTTATATTCCCAGGGGAGCCTGATCTCTGGAAACACCATATATTTT
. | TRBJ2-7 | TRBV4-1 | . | CASSQDQGQAYEQYF | TGCGCCAGCAGCCAAGATCAGGGGCAGGCCTACGAGCAGTACTTC
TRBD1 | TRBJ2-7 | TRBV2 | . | CASSGDRGRPEQYF | TGTGCCAGCAGTGGGGACAGGGGGCGGCCCGAGCAGTACTTC
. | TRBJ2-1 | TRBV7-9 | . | CASSRVPSSYNEQFF | TGTGCCAGCAGCCGCGTCCCGAGCTCCTACAATGAGCAGTTCTTC
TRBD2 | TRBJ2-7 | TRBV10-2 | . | CASTSAGATLYYEQYF | TGCGCCAGCACCTCAGCGGGGGCGACCCTTTACTACGAGCAGTACTTC
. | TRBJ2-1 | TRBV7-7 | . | CASSLERGMGEQFF | TGTGCCAGCAGCTTAGAACGGGGGATGGGTGAGCAGTTCTTC
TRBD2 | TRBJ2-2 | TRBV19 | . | CASSMTSGYPGELFF | TGTGCCAGTAGTATGACTAGCGGGTACCCCGGGGAGCTGTTTTTT
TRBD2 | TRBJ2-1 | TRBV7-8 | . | CASVFRRGGLWNEQFF | TGTGCCAGCGTCTTCAGGCGGGGGGGCCTGTGGAATGAGCAGTTCTTC
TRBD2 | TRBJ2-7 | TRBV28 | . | CASSPPRGRHEQYF | TGTGCCAGCAGTCCTCCTCGCGGGAGGCACGAGCAGTACTTC
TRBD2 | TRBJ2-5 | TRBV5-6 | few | CASSWPGLAGETQYF | TGTGCCAGCAGCTGGCCGGGACTAGCGGGGGAGACCCAGTACTTC
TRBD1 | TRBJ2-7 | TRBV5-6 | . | CASSLGGQGVYEQYF | TGTGCCAGCAGCTTGGGTGGACAGGGGGTCTACGAGCAGTACTTC
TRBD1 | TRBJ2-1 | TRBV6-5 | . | CASSPRTGGNEQFF | TGTGCCAGCAGTCCTCGGACAGGGGGCAATGAGCAGTTCTTC
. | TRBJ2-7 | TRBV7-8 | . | CASRQQGPYEQYF | TGTGCCAGCAGGCAACAGGGCCCCTACGAGCAGTACTTC
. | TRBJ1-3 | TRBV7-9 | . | CASSPAGNTIYF | TGTGCCAGCAGCCCCGCTGGAAACACCATATATTTT
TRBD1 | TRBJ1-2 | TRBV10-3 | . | CAISRTGVDYGYTF | TGTGCCATCAGCCGGACAGGGGTGGACTATGGCTACACCTTC
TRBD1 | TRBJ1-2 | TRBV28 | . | CASTQGGGQGNYGYTF | TGTGCCAGCACCCAGGGTGGGGGACAGGGCAACTATGGCTACACCTTC